This T cell receptor (beta chain) was profiled in a study of T cell repertoires in cytomegalovirus infection (dated by TCRdb to the late 2010s). As for the study more broadly: Recently identified HLA-C-restricted CMV epitopes, whose presentation resists viral immunomodulation, were targeted by peptide stimulations together with well-studied HLA-B-restricted epitopes. Donor HLA type was relevant to the analysis, as public TCR beta signatures indicated carriage of CMV infection together with the matching HLA type. Study-wide conclusions, independent of this receptor: Carriers of CMV infection plus the relevant HLA type were discriminated by the cumulative frequency of public TCR beta family members in the study cohort and in an independent roughly 370-donor cohort. The ex vivo response was dominated by HLA-C-restricted CMV-specific TCR beta clonotypes, which also provided the single most frequent clonotype in two of eight donors.

TCRdb records Illumina HiSeq 1500 as the sequencer. TCRdb reran the public reads through fastp at Q25 and MiXCR, keeping productive beta chains. Every CDR3 protein is listed once, alongside the most common genes and DNA of its rows. The table for this sample lists 750,000 to 900,000 distinct CDR3 sequences; approximately 32% of them were counted only once. The biggest ten clones account for 13% of the sample. Remarks on this clonotype: The specificity of this receptor is unknown. One base away there is no much larger clone; base qualities are not given.

The treatment or condition label, as the study defines it: in vitro stimulation with specific CMV peptide epitopes to enrich CMV-specific T cells. Sequences were derived from cultured CD8+ T cells from PBMCs, sampled from culture after CMV antigen stimulation. The receptor was derived from a human donor in good health (CMV status not recorded). Some clones in this sample may be carry-over from other donors' samples.

The CDR3: CASSYRDSHEQYF. At the DNA level, the sequence is TGTGCCAGCAGTTACAGGGATAGCCACGAGCAGTACTTC. This chain is built from TRBV12-3 or TRBV12-4 and TRBJ2-7, and perhaps TRBD1 as D gene, on 6 matching bases. The trim is 4 bases for V and 5 bases for J, with a gap of 12 bases between the germline ends. The CDR3 contains 13 residues, cysteine and phenylalanine counted. Only the CDR3 DNA is retained, 39 bases long and in frame from the first base.